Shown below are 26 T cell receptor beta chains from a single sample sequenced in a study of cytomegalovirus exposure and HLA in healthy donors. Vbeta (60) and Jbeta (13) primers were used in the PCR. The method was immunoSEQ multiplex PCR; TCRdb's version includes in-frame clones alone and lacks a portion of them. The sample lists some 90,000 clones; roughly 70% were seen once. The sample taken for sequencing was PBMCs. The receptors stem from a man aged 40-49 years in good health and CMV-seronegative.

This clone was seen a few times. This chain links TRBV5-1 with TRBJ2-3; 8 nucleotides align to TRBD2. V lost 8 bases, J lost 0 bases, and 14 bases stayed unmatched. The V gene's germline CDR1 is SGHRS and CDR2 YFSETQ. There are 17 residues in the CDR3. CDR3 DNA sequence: TGCGCCAGTCGGGGGGGCCGTGTAACTTATAGCACAGATACGCAGTATTTT. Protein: CASRGGRVTYSTDTQYF.

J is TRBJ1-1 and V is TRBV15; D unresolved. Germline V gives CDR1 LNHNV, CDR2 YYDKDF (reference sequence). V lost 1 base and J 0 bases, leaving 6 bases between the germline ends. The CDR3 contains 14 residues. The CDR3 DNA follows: TGTGCCACCAGCAGAGGAGGGATGAACACTGAAGCTTTCTTT. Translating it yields CATSRGGMNTEAFF.

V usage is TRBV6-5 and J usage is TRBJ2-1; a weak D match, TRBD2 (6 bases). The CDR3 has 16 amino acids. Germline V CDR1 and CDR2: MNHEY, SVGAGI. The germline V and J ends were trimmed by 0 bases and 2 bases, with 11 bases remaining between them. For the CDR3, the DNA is TGTGCCAGCAGTTACTCCGGGGTAGCGGCCTACAATGAGCAGTTCTTC. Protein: CASSYSGVAAYNEQFF.

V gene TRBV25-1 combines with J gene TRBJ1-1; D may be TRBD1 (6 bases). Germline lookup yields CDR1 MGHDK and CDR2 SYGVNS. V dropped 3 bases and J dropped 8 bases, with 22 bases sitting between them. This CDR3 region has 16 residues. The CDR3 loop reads CASSEGGRGGGREAFF. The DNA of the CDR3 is TGTGCCAGCAGTGAGGGGGGGCGGGGTGGGGGGAGAGAAGCTTTCTTT.

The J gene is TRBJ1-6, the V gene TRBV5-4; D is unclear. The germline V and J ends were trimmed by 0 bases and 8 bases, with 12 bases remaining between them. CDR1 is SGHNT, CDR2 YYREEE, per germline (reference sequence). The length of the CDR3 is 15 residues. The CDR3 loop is CASSLAGGIYSPLHF. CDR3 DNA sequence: TGTGCCAGCAGCTTGGCCGGAGGGATCTATTCACCCCTCCACTTT.

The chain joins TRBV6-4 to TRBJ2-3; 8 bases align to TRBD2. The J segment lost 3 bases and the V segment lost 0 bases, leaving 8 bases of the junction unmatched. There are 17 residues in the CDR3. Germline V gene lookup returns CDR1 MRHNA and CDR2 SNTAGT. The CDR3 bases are TGTGCCAGCAGTGACTCATGGGGGGAGCGGGGGACAGATACGCAGTATTTT. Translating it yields CASSDSWGERGTDTQYF.

The CDR3 DNA is TGTGCCAGCAGCTTAGTGTCCCAGGCTAACTATGGCTACACCTTC. Translated, it gives CASSLVSQANYGYTF. The V gene is TRBV7-9, the J gene TRBJ1-2; D is uncertain. CDR1 is SEHNR, CDR2 FQNEAQ, per germline (reference sequence). This CDR3 is built from 15 residues. The V end was cut by 1 base, the J end by 0 bases, with 9 bases between.

Written as DNA, the CDR3 is TGTGCCAGAAGCTTGGTACAGAGCTCCTATAATTCACCCCTCCACTTT. As protein: CARSLVQSSYNSPLHF. The chain combines TRBV5-3 with TRBJ1-6; D remains ambiguous. TRBV5-3 is noted as an ORF with a role that remains uncertain. Trimming left V 0 bases short and J 0 bases short, with 7 bases between. CDR3 size: 16 residues.

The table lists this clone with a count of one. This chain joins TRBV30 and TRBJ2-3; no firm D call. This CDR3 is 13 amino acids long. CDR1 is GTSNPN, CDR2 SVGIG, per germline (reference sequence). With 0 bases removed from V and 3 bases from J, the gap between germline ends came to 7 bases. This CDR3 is CAWSVLGTDTQYF. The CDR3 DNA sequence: TGTGCCTGGAGTGTACTCGGGACAGATACGCAGTATTTT.

The CDR3: CASSRTSGVTYEQYF. The DNA for the CDR3 is TGTGCCAGCAGTAGGACTAGCGGGGTCACCTACGAGCAGTACTTC. The chain carries TRBV2 and TRBJ2-7; TRBD2 aligns across 12 bases. Germline CDR1 reads SNHLY; CDR2 reads FYNNEI. With V trimmed by 5 bases and J by 2 bases, 4 bases remained unmatched. The CDR3 length is 15 residues.

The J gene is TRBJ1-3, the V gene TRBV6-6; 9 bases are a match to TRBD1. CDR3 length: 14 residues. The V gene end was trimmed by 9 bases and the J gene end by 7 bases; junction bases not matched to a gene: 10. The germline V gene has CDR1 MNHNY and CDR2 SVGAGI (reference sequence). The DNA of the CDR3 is TGTGCCAGTGGACAGGGGCTGAGGTCGAACACCATATATTTT. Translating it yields CASGQGLRSNTIYF.

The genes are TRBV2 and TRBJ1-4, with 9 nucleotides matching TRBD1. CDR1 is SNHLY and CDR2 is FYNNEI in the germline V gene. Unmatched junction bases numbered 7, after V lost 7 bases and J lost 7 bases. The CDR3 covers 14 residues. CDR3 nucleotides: TGTGCCAGCAAAGTCGACAGGGGGTTTGAAAAACTGTTTTTT. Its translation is CASKVDRGFEKLFF.

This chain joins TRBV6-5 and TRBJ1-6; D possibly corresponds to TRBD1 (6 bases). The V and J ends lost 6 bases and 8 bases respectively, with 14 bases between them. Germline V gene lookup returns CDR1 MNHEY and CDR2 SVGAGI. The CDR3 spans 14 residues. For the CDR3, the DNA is TGTGCCAGCAGGGGTGACAGGAGCTATTCACCCCTCCACTTT. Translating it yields CASRGDRSYSPLHF.

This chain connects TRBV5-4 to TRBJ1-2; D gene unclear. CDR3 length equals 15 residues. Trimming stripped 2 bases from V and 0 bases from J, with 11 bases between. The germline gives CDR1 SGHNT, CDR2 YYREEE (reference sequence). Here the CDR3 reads CASSFGPGSNYGYTF. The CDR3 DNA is TGTGCCAGCAGCTTTGGGCCCGGTTCTAACTATGGCTACACCTTC.

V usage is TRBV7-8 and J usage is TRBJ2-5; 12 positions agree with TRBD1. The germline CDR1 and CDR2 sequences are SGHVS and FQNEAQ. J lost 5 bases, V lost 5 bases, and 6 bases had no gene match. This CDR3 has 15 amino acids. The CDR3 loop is CASSPRDRGLETQYF. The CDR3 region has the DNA TGTGCCAGCAGCCCCCGGGACAGGGGGCTGGAGACCCAGTACTTC.

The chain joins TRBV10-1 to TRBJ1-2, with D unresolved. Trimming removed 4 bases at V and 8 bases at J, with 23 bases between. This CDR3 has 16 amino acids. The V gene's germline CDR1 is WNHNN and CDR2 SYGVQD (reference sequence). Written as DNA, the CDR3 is TGCGCCAGCAGTGGGGCTCTTCGCGATCTGTCTTGGGGCTACACCTTC. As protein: CASSGALRDLSWGYTF.

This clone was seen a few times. Here the CDR3 DNA reads TGTGCCAGCAGTTTCTATCCCCAGGGGAACACTGAAGCTTTCTTT. Translated, it gives CASSFYPQGNTEAFF. The chain recombines TRBV27 with TRBJ1-1; D might be TRBD1 (5 bases). Looked up from germline, CDR1 is MNHEY and CDR2 is SMNVEV (reference sequence). Trimming cost V 3 bases and J 1 base, with 12 bases left between them. The CDR3 length is 15 residues.

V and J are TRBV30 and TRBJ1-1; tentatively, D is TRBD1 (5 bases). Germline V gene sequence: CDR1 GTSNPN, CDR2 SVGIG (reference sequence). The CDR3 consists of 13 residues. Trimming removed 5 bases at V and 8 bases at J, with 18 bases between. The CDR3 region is CAWRSGWGSEAFF. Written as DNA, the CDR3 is TGTGCCTGGCGAAGTGGGTGGGGCTCCGAAGCTTTCTTT.

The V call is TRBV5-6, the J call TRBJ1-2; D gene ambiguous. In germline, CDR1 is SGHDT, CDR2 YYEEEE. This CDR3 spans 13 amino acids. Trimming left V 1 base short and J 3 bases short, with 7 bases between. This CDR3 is CASSLRVDYGYTF. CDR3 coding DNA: TGTGCCAGCAGCTTGAGAGTAGACTATGGCTACACCTTC.

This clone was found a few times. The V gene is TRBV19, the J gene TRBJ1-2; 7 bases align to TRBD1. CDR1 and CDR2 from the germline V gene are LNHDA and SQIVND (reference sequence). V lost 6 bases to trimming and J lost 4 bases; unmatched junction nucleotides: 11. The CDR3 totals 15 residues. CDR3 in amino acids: CASSQYRGDGYGYTF. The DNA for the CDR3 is TGTGCCAGTAGCCAATACAGGGGCGACGGCTATGGCTACACCTTC.

The CDR3 region is CASSLGTWTPEQFF. The DNA for the CDR3 is TGTGCCAGCAGTTTAGGTACCTGGACTCCCGAGCAGTTCTTC. The chain joins TRBV27 to TRBJ2-1; maybe TRBD2 (5 bases). The CDR3 is 14 amino acids. V was clipped by 2 bases and J by 10 bases, with 15 bases between them. CDR1 MNHEY and CDR2 SMNVEV come from the germline V gene (reference sequence).

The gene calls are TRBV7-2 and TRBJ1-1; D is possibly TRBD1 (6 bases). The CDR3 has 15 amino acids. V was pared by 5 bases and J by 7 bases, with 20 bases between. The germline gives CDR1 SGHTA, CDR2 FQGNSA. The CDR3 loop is CASSTPQGTIVEAFF. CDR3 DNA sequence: TGTGCCAGCAGCACCCCCCAAGGGACAATCGTTGAAGCTTTCTTT.

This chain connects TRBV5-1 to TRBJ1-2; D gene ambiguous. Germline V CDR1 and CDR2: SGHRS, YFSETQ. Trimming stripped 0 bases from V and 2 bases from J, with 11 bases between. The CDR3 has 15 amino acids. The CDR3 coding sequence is TGCGCCAGCAGCTTGGCGGGATCAGGAAACTATGGCTACACCTTC. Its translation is CASSLAGSGNYGYTF.

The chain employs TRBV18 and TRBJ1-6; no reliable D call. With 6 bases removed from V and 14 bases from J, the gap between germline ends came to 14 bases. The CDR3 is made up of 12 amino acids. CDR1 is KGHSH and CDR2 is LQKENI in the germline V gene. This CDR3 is CASSSTVLSLHF. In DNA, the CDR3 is TGTGCCAGCTCTTCAACAGTTCTGTCCCTCCACTTT.

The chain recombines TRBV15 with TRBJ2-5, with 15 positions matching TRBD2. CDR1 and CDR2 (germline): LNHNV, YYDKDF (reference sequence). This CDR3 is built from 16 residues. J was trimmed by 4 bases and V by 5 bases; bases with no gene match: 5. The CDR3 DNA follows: TGTGCCACCAGCCGGACTAGCGGGGGGGCAGGAGAGACCCAGTACTTC. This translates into CATSRTSGGAGETQYF.

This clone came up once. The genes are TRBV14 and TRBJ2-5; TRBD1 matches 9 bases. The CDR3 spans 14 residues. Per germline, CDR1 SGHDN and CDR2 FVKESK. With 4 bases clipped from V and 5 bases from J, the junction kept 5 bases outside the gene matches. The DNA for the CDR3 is TGTGCCAGCAGCCGGGACAGGGCTATGGAGACCCAGTACTTC. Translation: CASSRDRAMETQYF.